Following are 19 T cell receptor beta chains from one sample sequenced in a study of cytomegalovirus exposure and HLA in healthy donors. Vbeta (60) and Jbeta (13) primers were used in the PCR. Assay: immunoSEQ multiplex PCR; the TCRdb copy retains only in-frame clones and omits some. The table includes some 190,000 clones, 65% to 85% detected once. The sample was PBMCs. The source is a male donor in good health and CMV-seronegative.

The CDR3: CASSPRETDTQYF. DNA for the CDR3: TGTGCCAGCTCACCGCGGGAAACAGATACGCAGTATTTT. The genes are TRBV18 and TRBJ2-3; tentative D call: TRBD2 (6 bases). V lost 3 bases to trimming and J lost 3 bases, with 7 bases between them. There are 13 residues in the CDR3. Germline V gene data show CDR1 as KGHSH and CDR2 as LQKENI. Filled out from reference TRBV18 and TRBJ2-3, the complete variable domain reads NAGVMQNPRHLVRRRGQEARLRCSPMKGHSHVYWYRQLPEEGLKFMVYLQKENIIDESGMPKERFSAEFPKEGPSILRIQQVVRGDSAAYFCASSPRETDTQYFGPGTRLTVL.

This chain connects TRBV28 to TRBJ1-1, with 7 bases matching TRBD1. The CDR3 contains 14 residues. V was clipped by 7 bases and J by 2 bases; unmatched bases: 7. Germline V lookup: CDR1 MDHEN, CDR2 SYDVKM. DNA for the CDR3: TGTGCCAGCACCCCCAGGGGGTTAAACACTGAAGCTTTCTTT. As protein: CASTPRGLNTEAFF.

This chain uses TRBV30 with TRBJ1-1, with a possible D match to TRBD1 (5 bases). The CDR3 spans 13 residues. In germline, CDR1 is GTSNPN, CDR2 SVGIG (reference sequence). V gave up 4 bases and J gave up 5 bases, with 14 bases separating them. The DNA of the CDR3 is TGTGCCTGGAAGGGGCAGGGAGGAACTGAAGCTTTCTTT. Translating it yields CAWKGQGGTEAFF.

The J gene is TRBJ1-3, the V gene TRBV4-3, with 7 nucleotides matching TRBD1. The CDR3 runs to 18 residues. Germline values: CDR1 LGHNA, CDR2 YSLEER. J gave up 1 base and V 3 bases, and 12 bases lay outside the gene matches. CDR3 region: CASSQSLGGGASGNTIYF. The CDR3 bases are TGCGCCAGCAGCCAGAGTCTAGGAGGGGGCGCTTCTGGAAACACCATATATTTT.

The V call is TRBV5-1, the J call TRBJ2-5; 7 nucleotides align to TRBD1. CDR1 is SGHRS, CDR2 YFSETQ, per germline. The CDR3 totals 14 residues. Losses at the gene ends were 3 bases for V and 5 bases for J; bases not matched to a gene: 7. CDR3 DNA sequence: TGCGCCAGCAGCTCACAGGGGTTCGGGGAGACCCAGTACTTC. Translation: CASSSQGFGETQYF.

V gene TRBV29-1 combines with J gene TRBJ2-1, with TRBD1 matching 9 bases. J gave up 6 bases and V 7 bases, and 4 bases lay outside the gene matches. Germline-derived CDR1 and CDR2 are SQVTM and ANQGSEA. The CDR3 is 12 residues long. CDR3 amino acids: CSARDRVNEQFF. The CDR3 DNA follows: TGCAGCGCCCGGGACAGGGTCAATGAGCAGTTCTTC.

The chain employs TRBV27 and TRBJ1-6; the D gene is possibly TRBD1 (6 bases). The CDR3 totals 19 residues. Germline V gives CDR1 MNHEY, CDR2 SMNVEV (reference sequence). Trimming removed 0 bases at V and 7 bases at J, with 22 bases between. DNA of the CDR3: TGTGCCAGCAGTTTATCGAAGGTGTCGGCGGGGGCTTGGAATTCACCCCTCCACTTT. This encodes CASSLSKVSAGAWNSPLHF.

This clone was recorded once. The sample has other DNA sequences that encode this CDR3 too. V is TRBV7-2 and J is TRBJ1-2, with a possible D match to TRBD1 (5 bases). This CDR3 region has 15 residues. With 5 bases removed from V and 4 bases from J, the gap between germline ends came to 17 bases. The germline CDR1 and CDR2 sequences are SGHTA and FQGNSA. The CDR3 loop is CASSLAGRTSYGYTF. The CDR3 DNA reads TGTGCCAGCAGCCTCGCGGGGAGGACAAGCTATGGCTACACCTTC.

The chain employs TRBV4-3 and TRBJ2-1; D possibly corresponds to TRBD2 (7 bases). This CDR3 region has 17 residues. Germline assignment: CDR1 LGHNA and CDR2 YSLEER. Trimming took off 3 bases at V and 4 bases at J, with 19 bases between the two ends. The CDR3 sequence: CASSQTIRGALYNEQFF. The CDR3 coding sequence is TGCGCCAGCAGCCAGACAATACGGGGGGCACTTTACAATGAGCAGTTCTTC.

In this sample, this clone is large. The V and J genes are TRBV4-3 and TRBJ2-7; D not certain. The V gene's germline CDR1 is LGHNA and CDR2 YSLEER. Trimming took off 0 bases at V and 3 bases at J, with 12 bases between the two ends. The CDR3 is 15 amino acids. CDR3 amino acids: CASSQDSAPYYEQYF. Here the CDR3 DNA reads TGCGCCAGCAGCCAAGATTCTGCCCCCTACTACGAGCAGTACTTC.

This clone was recorded only once. V and J are TRBV29-1 and TRBJ2-1; possible D gene TRBD1, 6 bases. Looked up from germline, CDR1 is SQVTM and CDR2 is ANQGSEA. V shed 0 bases and J shed 4 bases, with 10 bases lying between them. The CDR3 extends over 14 amino acids. The CDR3: CSVEDQDSYNEQFF. CDR3 coding DNA: TGCAGCGTTGAAGATCAGGACAGTTACAATGAGCAGTTCTTC.

The chain recombines TRBV9 with TRBJ2-2; no reliable D call. This CDR3 has 12 amino acids. Trimming cost V 3 bases and J 3 bases, with 3 bases left between them. Germline V gene data show CDR1 as SGDLS and CDR2 as YYNGEE. The CDR3 is CASSAYTGELFF. The CDR3 DNA follows: TGTGCCAGCAGCGCTTACACCGGGGAGCTGTTTTTT.

The V gene is TRBV7-2, the J gene TRBJ1-4; a possible D gene is TRBD1 (5 bases). CDR1 is SGHTA and CDR2 is FQGNSA in the germline V gene. CDR3 length equals 15 residues. V lost 1 base to trimming and J lost 7 bases, with 13 bases between them. CDR3 in DNA: TGTGCCAGCAGCTTAGTATCGGGGGGAGGTGAAAAACTGTTTTTT. This encodes CASSLVSGGGEKLFF.

Only a few counts were recorded for this clone. The chain has TRBV7-2 and TRBJ1-5; TRBD1 matches 7 bases. The germline V gene encodes CDR1 SGHTA and CDR2 FQGNSA. This CDR3 has 15 residues. V lost 5 bases, J lost 5 bases, and 9 bases stayed unmatched. The CDR3: CASSARTGLDQPQHF. In nucleotides, the CDR3 is TGTGCCAGCAGCGCCCGGACAGGTTTGGATCAGCCCCAGCATTTT.

The V gene is TRBV27, the J gene TRBJ2-1, with TRBD2 matching 12 bases. This CDR3 contains 18 residues. CDR1 is MNHEY, CDR2 SMNVEV, per germline (reference sequence). The V gene end was trimmed by 3 bases and the J gene end by 2 bases; junction bases not matched to a gene: 8. The CDR3 bases are TGTGCCAGCAGTTTGCCTAGCGGGAGGGACCCCACCTACAATGAGCAGTTCTTC. It encodes CASSLPSGRDPTYNEQFF.

This chain connects TRBV30 to TRBJ1-2; 8 bases align to TRBD1. This CDR3 comprises 16 residues. J lost 7 bases, V lost 0 bases, and 13 bases had no gene match. The germline V gene encodes CDR1 GTSNPN and CDR2 SVGIG (reference sequence). CDR3 sequence: CAWSVLISQGACGYTF. For the CDR3, the DNA is TGTGCCTGGAGTGTACTAATTAGCCAGGGGGCCTGTGGCTACACCTTC.

The rearrangement uses TRBV27 and TRBJ2-5, with TRBD2 as a possible D gene (5 bases). With 3 bases removed from V and 3 bases from J, the gap between germline ends came to 17 bases. CDR3 size: 16 residues. Germline V lookup: CDR1 MNHEY, CDR2 SMNVEV (reference sequence). CDR3 sequence (DNA): TGTGCCAGCAGTTTTAGGCCTTCCGGACTCAAAGAGACCCAGTACTTC. It specifies CASSFRPSGLKETQYF.

The chain carries TRBV6-5 and TRBJ2-2, with 7 bases lining up with TRBD1. The length of the CDR3 is 14 residues. Germline lookup yields CDR1 MNHEY and CDR2 SVGAGI. V gave up 6 bases and J gave up 4 bases; unmatched junction bases: 5. The CDR3, as DNA: TGTGCCAGCAGCGAGTGGGACAGCACCGGGGAGCTGTTTTTT. It is translated as CASSEWDSTGELFF.

V and J are TRBV7-2 and TRBJ2-3; TRBD1 is a possible D gene (6 bases). Trimming stripped 5 bases from V and 2 bases from J, with 11 bases between. There are 14 residues in the CDR3. The germline V gene encodes CDR1 SGHTA and CDR2 FQGNSA. This chain's CDR3 is CASSRQAVTDTQYF. For the CDR3, the DNA is TGTGCCAGCAGCAGACAGGCGGTCACAGATACGCAGTATTTT.